This entry concerns a single T cell receptor (beta chain). Germline CDR1 SQVTM, CDR2 ANQGSEA. V was cut by 2 bases and J by 4 bases, with 15 bases left in between. The CDR3 covers 14 residues. The sample is drawn from a study of blood T cell repertoires in COVID-19. Study in general: Collection of acute and convalescent COVID-19 samples took place in the United States, Italy and Spain. PBMCs, B-cell-depleted T cells, or T cells provided the cDNA or gDNA that made up the material.

Original data processing: Quantification of nucleated cells was approximated via reference gene primer amplification. Repertoires were generated with immunoSEQ multiplex PCR, while TCRdb's copy carries only in-frame clones and drops some. Clone size and V and J calls were adopted from that table, with D and trimming inferred from the DNA. The sample holds around 300,000 clones, 75% to 90% seen once. This receptor was taken from a woman aged 40 to 55 who had recovered from COVID-19. What was sequenced was peripheral blood. The chain is built from TRBV29-1 and TRBJ2-7; unclear D gene. The CDR3 DNA reads as TGCAGCGTTGAAAGCACCAACCCTGAGTACGAGCAGTACTTC. Its translation is CSVESTNPEYEQYF.